A selection of T cell receptor beta chains follows, all from one sample in a study of identical twins. TCRdb re-analysed the 5' RACE reads in MiXCR, keeping a single row per CDR3 protein. The table includes 500,000 to 650,000 distinct CDR3 sequences, roughly 7.2% detected once. The same sample was also studied in work on yellow fever vaccine responses in identical twins.

The sequenced sample was PBMCs. Every receptor here comes from a woman aged 18-29 years in good health. Each CDR3 is given with its conserved first and last residue. Each record gives: V gene, D gene, CDR3 protein. A D gene is named only where the DNA matches it firmly.

TRBV20-1 - CSATNGEGAQETQYF
TRBV5-4 TRBD1 CASSPRDRVNTEAFF
TRBV7-8 TRBD2 CASSLYSSAGGPSGELFF
TRBV20-1 TRBD1 CSRDRGNQPQHF
TRBV5-4 - CASSSERLSYNEQFF
TRBV10-3 TRBD1 CAISEFNRGGSEQFF
TRBV20-1 - CSAAEAALNTEAFF
TRBV18 TRBD2 CASSPPGLTHNEQFF
TRBV4-1 TRBD2 CASSQAFSGNSYEQYF
TRBV5-5 TRBD2 CASSGRLAGQETQYF
TRBV10-3 - CAIMAAGNGYTF